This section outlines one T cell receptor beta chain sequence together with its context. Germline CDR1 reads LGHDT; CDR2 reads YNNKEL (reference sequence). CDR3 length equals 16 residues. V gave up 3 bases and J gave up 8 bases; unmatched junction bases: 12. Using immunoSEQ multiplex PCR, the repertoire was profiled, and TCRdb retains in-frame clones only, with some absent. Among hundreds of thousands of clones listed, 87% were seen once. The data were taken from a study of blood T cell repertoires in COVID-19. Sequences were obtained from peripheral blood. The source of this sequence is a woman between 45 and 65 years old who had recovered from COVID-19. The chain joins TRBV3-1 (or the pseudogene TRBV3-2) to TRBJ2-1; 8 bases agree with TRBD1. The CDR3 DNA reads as TGTGCCAGCAGCCATACCCCCAGGGGGCTGGGCCATGAGCAGTTCTTC. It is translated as CASSHTPRGLGHEQFF.